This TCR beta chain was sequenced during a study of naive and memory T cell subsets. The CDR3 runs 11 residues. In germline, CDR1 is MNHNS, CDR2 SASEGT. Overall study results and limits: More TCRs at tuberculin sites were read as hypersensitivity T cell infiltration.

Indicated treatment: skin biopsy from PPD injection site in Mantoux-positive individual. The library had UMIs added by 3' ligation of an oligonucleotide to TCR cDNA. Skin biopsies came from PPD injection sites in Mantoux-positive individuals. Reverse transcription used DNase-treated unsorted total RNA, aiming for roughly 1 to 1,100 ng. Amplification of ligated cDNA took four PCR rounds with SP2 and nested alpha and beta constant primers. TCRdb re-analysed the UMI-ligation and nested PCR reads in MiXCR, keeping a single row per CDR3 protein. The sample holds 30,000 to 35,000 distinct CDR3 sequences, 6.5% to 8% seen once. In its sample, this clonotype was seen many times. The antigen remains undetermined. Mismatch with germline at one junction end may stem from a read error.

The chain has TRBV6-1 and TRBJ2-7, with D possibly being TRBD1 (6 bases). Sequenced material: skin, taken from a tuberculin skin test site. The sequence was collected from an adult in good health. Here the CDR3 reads CASSELGQLVF. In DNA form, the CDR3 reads TGTGCCAGCAGTGAACTAGGACAGTTGGTATTC.